The rows below give T cell receptor beta chains drawn from one sample of a study of blood T cells in healthy people across ages. TCRdb fed the 5' RACE reads into MiXCR, producing one record per CDR3 protein. The table shows about 1.8 million distinct CDR3 sequences, with 40% to 55% occurring only once. Material: blood. The receptor set was obtained from a woman in her thirties or forties in good health. Each CDR3 is given with its conserved first and last residue. A D gene is named only where the DNA matches it firmly. Part of the rows lack a size; the others show once, few, many or a class for expanded clones.

D gene,V gene,clone size,J gene,CDR3 DNA,CDR3 protein
TRBD2,TRBV28,NA,TRBJ2-1,TGTGCCAGCACGTCTAGCGGGGGTGATGAGCGGTTCTTC,CASTSSGGDERFF
NA,TRBV7-9,many,TRBJ1-2,TGTGCCAGCAGCCCTGCAGGGGACTATGGCTACACCTTC,CASSPAGDYGYTF
TRBD2,TRBV13,NA,TRBJ2-3,TGTGCCAGCAGCATAAGGACTAGCGGGGGGTCCGCGGGGCAGTATTTT,CASSIRTSGGSAGQYF
TRBD1,TRBV7-2,NA,TRBJ2-2,TGTGCCAGCAGCCGAAGACAGGGTTTCACCGGGGAGCTGTTTTTT,CASSRRQGFTGELFF
TRBD2,TRBV20-1,NA,TRBJ2-7,TGCAGTGCCGGGTCCCTAGCGGGGGCCGTTGAGCAGTACTTC,CSAGSLAGAVEQYF
NA,TRBV20-1,few,TRBJ2-3,TGCAGTGCCCAAGGAACTAGCAGTCCTAGCACAGATACGCAGTATTTT,CSAQGTSSPSTDTQYF
NA,TRBV20-1,NA,TRBJ1-4,TGCAGTGCTAGACCCCCAGGGTACTCTAATGAAAAACTGTTTTTT,CSARPPGYSNEKLFF
TRBD1,TRBV6-5,NA,TRBJ2-7,TGTGCCAGCAGTTCCGGGCGGACAGGGAGGAACGAGCAGTACTTC,CASSSGRTGRNEQYF
NA,TRBV5-1,NA,TRBJ2-1,TGCGCCAGCGCCCCCCGGTCAGGGACCGATGAGCAGTTCTTC,CASAPRSGTDEQFF
NA,TRBV28,NA,TRBJ2-7,TGTGCCAGCAGTTTACTCCAGACAGGTTCCTACGAGCAGTACTTC,CASSLLQTGSYEQYF
NA,TRBV27,few,TRBJ2-7,TGTGCCAGCAGTTTTGTTTCTAGCTCCTACGAGCAGTACTTC,CASSFVSSSYEQYF
NA,TRBV4-2,many,TRBJ2-7,TGTGCCAGCAGCCAAGATCGGGGTAGGGATTACGAGCAGTACTTC,CASSQDRGRDYEQYF
NA,TRBV5-6,NA,TRBJ2-7,TGTGCCAGCAGCTTGGCCGGGTCAGAGAAGCGCTACGAGCAGTACTTC,CASSLAGSEKRYEQYF
TRBD1,TRBV5-1,NA,TRBJ1-6,TGCGCCAGCAGCCCGGGACAGGGGGCAGACTATAATTCACCCCTCCACTTT,CASSPGQGADYNSPLHF
TRBD2,TRBV9,NA,TRBJ2-1,TGTGCCAGCAGCGTAGGGGCTAGCGGTTACAATGAGCAGTTCTTC,CASSVGASGYNEQFF
NA,TRBV3-1,NA,TRBJ1-2,TGTGCCAGCAGCCAAATAATCACTTCGAGGTCAAACAGCGATGGCTACACCTTC,CASSQIITSRSNSDGYTF
NA,TRBV5-1,NA,TRBJ2-1,TGCGCCAGCAGCTTGGCGGCAGGGATATTATATGAGCAGTTCTTC,CASSLAAGILYEQFF
TRBD2,TRBV20-1,NA,TRBJ2-7,TGCAGTGCTAGTAGACCCCTAGCGGGAGAGGGGGACTACGAGCAGTACTTC,CSASRPLAGEGDYEQYF
TRBD1,TRBV7-2,NA,TRBJ2-3,TGTGCCAGCAGCTTCGGACAGGTTCGCAGAGATACGCAGTATTTT,CASSFGQVRRDTQYF
NA,TRBV11-1,few,TRBJ1-2,TGTGCCAGCACCCCCGAATTGGGCGACTCTGGCTACACCTTC,CASTPELGDSGYTF
NA,TRBV28,NA,TRBJ2-7,TGTGCCAGCAGTTTTCGAGTGCCCTACGAGCAGTACTTC,CASSFRVPYEQYF
TRBD2,TRBV20-1,few,TRBJ2-1,TGCAGTGCTAGGTTTAGCGGGGTTAGTTGGGATGAGCAGTTCTTC,CSARFSGVSWDEQFF
TRBD2,TRBV29-1,NA,TRBJ2-1,TGCAGCGCCCAAGGAGCGGGAGGCGGCTCCTACAATGAGCAGTTCTTC,CSAQGAGGGSYNEQFF
NA,TRBV7-2,NA,TRBJ1-5,TGTGCCAGCAGCTTAGAAGTTATTGGCATCCCATTAGCCCAGCATTTT,CASSLEVIGIPLAQHF
NA,TRBV12-3/TRBV12-4,many,TRBJ2-3,TGTGCCAGCAGCTCCGTACGACGGGAACCTAGCACAGATACGCAGTATTTT,CASSSVRREPSTDTQYF
TRBD2,TRBV2,NA,TRBJ2-5,TGTGCCAGCACCGGGGGGTTTCCAGAGACCCAGTACTTC,CASTGGFPETQYF
TRBD2,TRBV7-2,NA,TRBJ2-1,TGTGCCAGCAGCTTAGTTGGGACTAGAGGCAATGAGCAGTTCTTC,CASSLVGTRGNEQFF
NA,TRBV9,NA,TRBJ1-5,TGTGCCAGCAGCGTAGGAGGGGGTGTACCCCAGCATTTT,CASSVGGGVPQHF
TRBD1,TRBV7-2,few,TRBJ2-1,TGTGCCAGCAGCACGAACGGACAGGGGATAGAGAATGAGCAGTTCTTC,CASSTNGQGIENEQFF
TRBD1,TRBV4-1,few,TRBJ2-5,TGCGCCAGCAGCCACCCTTATACAGGGGGGAGTTTTGGAGAGACCCAGTACTTC,CASSHPYTGGSFGETQYF
TRBD2,TRBV12-3/TRBV12-4,NA,TRBJ2-3,TGTGCCAGCAGTCCAGGACCTTTAGCGGGATCAAGCACAGATACGCAGTATTTT,CASSPGPLAGSSTDTQYF
NA,TRBV18,many,TRBJ1-1,TGTGCCAGCAGCCCCGGAGGGAACACTGAAGCTTTCTTT,CASSPGGNTEAFF
NA,TRBV5-6,NA,TRBJ2-7,TGTGCCAGCAGCGGGGAGCCCTCCTACGAGCAGTACTTC,CASSGEPSYEQYF
NA,TRBV18,NA,TRBJ1-1,TGTGCCAGCTCACATCGACAAACTGAAGCTTTCTTT,CASSHRQTEAFF
NA,TRBV20-1,once,TRBJ2-7,TGCAGTGCTAGTGGTCAGATCTCCTACAATGAGCAGTACTTC,CSASGQISYNEQYF
TRBD2,TRBV20-1,NA,TRBJ2-1,TGCAGTGCTTGTAGCGGGGGGGCCGCTTTAGATGAGCAGTTCTTC,CSACSGGAALDEQFF
NA,TRBV4-1,NA,TRBJ2-3,TGCGCCAGCAGCCAAGATCGGGGCCCAATCACAGATACGCAGTATTTT,CASSQDRGPITDTQYF
TRBD1,TRBV5-1,few,TRBJ1-2,TGCGCCAGCAGCTTGGATGGACAGGGATTTGGCTACACCTTC,CASSLDGQGFGYTF
NA,TRBV12-3/TRBV12-4,NA,TRBJ2-7,TGTGCCAGCACTACATTCGGGGCTAGCTACGAGCAGTACTTC,CASTTFGASYEQYF
NA,TRBV6-6,NA,TRBJ2-2,TGTGCCAGTGAAGTTCCGGGGACCGGGGAGCTGTTTTTT,CASEVPGTGELFF
TRBD1,TRBV28,NA,TRBJ2-7,TGTGCCAGCAGCCCCGGGACAGGAAAGTCCTACGAGCAGTACTTC,CASSPGTGKSYEQYF
NA,TRBV18,NA,TRBJ2-5,TGTGCCAGCCCACCACCGAGCTGGGAGACCCAGTACTTC,CASPPPSWETQYF